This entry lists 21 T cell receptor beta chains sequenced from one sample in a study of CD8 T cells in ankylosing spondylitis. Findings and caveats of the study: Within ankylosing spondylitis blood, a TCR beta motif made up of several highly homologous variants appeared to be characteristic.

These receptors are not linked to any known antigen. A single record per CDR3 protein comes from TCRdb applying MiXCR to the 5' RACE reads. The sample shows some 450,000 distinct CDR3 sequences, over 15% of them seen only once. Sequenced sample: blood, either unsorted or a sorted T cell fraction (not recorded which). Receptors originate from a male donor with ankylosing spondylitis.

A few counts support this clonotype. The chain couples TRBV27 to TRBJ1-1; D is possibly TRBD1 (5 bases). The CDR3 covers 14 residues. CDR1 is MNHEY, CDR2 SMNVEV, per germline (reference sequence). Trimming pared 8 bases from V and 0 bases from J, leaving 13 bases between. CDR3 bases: TGTGCCAGCCGACAGCAAGGGGTGAACACTGAAGCTTTCTTT. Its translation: CASRQQGVNTEAFF.

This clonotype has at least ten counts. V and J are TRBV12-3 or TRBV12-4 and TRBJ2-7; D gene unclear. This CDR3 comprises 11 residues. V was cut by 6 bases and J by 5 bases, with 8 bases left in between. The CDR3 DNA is TGTGCCAGCAGGTTTAGTAACGAGCAGTACTTC. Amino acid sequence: CASRFSNEQYF.

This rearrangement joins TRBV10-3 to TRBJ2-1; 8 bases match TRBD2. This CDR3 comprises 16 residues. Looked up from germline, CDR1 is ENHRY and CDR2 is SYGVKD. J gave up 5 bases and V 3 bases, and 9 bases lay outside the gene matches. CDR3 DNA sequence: TGTGCCATCAGTGAACCCGGGCGGGGGGCCCACAATGAGCAGTTCTTC. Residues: CAISEPGRGAHNEQFF.

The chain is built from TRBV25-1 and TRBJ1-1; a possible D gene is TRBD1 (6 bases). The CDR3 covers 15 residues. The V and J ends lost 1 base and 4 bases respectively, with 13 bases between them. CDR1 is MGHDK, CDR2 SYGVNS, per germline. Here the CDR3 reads CASSELRGMGTEAFF. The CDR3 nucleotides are TGTGCCAGCAGTGAATTGAGGGGGATGGGCACTGAAGCTTTCTTT.

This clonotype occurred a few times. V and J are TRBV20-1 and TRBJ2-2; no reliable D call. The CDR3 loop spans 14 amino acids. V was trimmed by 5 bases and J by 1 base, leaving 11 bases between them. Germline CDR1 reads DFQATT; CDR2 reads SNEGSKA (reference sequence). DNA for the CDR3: TGCAGTGCTTTAAGCGCCCAGAACACCGGGGAGCTGTTTTTT. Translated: CSALSAQNTGELFF.

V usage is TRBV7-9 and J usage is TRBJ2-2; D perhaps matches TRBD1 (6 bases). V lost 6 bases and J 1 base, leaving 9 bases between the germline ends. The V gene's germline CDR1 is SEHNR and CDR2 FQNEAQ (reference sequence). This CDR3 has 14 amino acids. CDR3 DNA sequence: TGTGCCAGCAGGCGAGGGGGGAACACCGGGGAGCTGTTTTTT. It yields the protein CASRRGGNTGELFF.

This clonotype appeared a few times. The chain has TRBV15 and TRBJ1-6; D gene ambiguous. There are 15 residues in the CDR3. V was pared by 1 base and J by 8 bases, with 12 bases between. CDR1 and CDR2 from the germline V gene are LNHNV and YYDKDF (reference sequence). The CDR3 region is CATSRAVVSDSPLHF. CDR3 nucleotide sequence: TGTGCCACCAGCAGAGCTGTTGTAAGCGATTCACCCCTCCACTTT. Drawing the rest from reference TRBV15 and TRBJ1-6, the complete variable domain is DAMVIQNPRYQVTQFGKPVTLSCSQTLNHNVMYWYQQKSSQAPKLLFHYYDKDFNNEADTPDNFQSRRPNTSFCFLDIRSPGLGDTAMYLCATSRAVVSDSPLHFGNGTRLTVT.

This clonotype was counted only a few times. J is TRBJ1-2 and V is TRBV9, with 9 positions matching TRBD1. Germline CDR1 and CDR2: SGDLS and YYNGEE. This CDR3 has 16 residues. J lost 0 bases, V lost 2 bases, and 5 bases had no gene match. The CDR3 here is CASSVGTGNPNYGYTF. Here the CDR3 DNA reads TGTGCCAGCAGCGTCGGGACAGGGAATCCTAACTATGGCTACACCTTC.

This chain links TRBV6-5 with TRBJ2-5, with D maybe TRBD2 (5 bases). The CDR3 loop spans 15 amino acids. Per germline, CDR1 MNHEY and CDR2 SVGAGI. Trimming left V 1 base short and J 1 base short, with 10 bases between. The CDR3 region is CASSYLGSPQETQYF. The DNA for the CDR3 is TGTGCCAGCAGTTACTTAGGGAGTCCCCAAGAGACCCAGTACTTC.

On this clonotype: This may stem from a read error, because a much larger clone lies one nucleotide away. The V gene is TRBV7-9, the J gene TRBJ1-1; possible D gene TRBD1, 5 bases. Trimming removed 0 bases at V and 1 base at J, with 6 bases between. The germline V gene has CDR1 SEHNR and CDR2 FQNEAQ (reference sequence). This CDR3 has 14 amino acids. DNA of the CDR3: TGTGCCAGCAGCTTAGCGCAGGGGAACACTGAAGCTTTCTTT. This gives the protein CASSLAQGNTEAFF. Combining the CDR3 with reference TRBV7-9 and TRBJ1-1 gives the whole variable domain DTGVSQNPRHKITKRGQNVTFRCDPISEHNRLYWYRQTLGQGPEFLTYFQNEAQLEKSRLLSDRFSAERPKGSFSTLEIQRTEQGDSAMYLCASSLAQGNTEAFFGQGTRLTVV.

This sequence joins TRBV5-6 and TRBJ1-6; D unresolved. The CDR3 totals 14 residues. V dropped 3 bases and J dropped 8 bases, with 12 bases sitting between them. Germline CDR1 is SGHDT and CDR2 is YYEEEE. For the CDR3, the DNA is TGTGCCAGCAGCTCCTCCAGCGGTTATTCACCCCTCCACTTT. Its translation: CASSSSSGYSPLHF.

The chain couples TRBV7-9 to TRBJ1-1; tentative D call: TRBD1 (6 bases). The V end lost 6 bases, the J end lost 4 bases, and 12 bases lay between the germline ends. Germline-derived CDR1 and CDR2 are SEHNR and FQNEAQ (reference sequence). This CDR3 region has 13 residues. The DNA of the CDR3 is TGTGCCAGCAGTTTACAGGGATTCACTGAAGCTTTCTTT. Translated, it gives CASSLQGFTEAFF.

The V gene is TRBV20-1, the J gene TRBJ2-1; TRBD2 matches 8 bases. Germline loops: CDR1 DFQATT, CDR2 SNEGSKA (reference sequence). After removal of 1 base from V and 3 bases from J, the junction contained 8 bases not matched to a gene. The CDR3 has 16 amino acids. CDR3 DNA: TGCAGTGCTAGAGCAGCAGCGGGAGCGCACTACAATGAGCAGTTCTTC. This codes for CSARAAAGAHYNEQFF.

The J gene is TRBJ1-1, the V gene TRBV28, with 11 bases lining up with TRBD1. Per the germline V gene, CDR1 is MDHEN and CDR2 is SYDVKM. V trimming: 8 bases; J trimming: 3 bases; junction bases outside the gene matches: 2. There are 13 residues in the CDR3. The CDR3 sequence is CASPGQGDTEAFF. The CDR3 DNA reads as TGTGCCAGCCCGGGACAGGGGGACACTGAAGCTTTCTTT.

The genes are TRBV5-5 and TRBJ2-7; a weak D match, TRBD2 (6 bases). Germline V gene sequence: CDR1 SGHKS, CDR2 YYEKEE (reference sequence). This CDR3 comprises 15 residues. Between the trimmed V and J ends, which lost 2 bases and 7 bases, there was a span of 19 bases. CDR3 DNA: TGTGCCAGCAGCTTCTCCCTCTCCGGGACTCCGGAGCAGTACTTC. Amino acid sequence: CASSFSLSGTPEQYF.

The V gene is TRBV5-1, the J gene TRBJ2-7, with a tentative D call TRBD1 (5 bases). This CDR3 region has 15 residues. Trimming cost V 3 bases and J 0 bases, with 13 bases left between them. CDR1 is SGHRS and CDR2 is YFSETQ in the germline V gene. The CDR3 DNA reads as TGCGCCAGCAGCTGGCAGGGCCCGGGCTCCTACGAGCAGTACTTC. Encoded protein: CASSWQGPGSYEQYF.

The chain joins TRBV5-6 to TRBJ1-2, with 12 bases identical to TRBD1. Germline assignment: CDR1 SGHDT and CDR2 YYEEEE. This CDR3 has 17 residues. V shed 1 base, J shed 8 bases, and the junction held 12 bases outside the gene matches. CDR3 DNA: TGTGCCAGCAGCTTGTCCGAGTTGGGGACAGGGGGCGAAGGCTACACCTTC. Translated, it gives CASSLSELGTGGEGYTF.

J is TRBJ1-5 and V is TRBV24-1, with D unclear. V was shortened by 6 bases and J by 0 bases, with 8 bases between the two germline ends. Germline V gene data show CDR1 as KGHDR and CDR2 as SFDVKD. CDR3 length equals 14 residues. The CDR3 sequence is CATSSDYSNQPQHF. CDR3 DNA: TGTGCCACCAGTAGCGATTATAGCAATCAGCCCCAGCATTTT.

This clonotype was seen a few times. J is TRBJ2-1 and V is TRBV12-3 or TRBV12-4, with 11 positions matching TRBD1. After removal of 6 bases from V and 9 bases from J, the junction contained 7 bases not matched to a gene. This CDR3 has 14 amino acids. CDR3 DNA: TGTGCCAGCAGCCTGGACAGGGGGCAGGGTGAGCAGTTCTTC. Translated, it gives CASSLDRGQGEQFF.

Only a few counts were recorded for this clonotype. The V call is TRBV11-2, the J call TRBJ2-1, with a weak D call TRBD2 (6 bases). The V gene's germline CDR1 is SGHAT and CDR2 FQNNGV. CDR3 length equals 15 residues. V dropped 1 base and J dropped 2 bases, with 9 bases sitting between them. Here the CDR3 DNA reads TGTGCCAGCAGCTTAGCCGGGAGCCCCTACAATGAGCAGTTCTTC. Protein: CASSLAGSPYNEQFF.

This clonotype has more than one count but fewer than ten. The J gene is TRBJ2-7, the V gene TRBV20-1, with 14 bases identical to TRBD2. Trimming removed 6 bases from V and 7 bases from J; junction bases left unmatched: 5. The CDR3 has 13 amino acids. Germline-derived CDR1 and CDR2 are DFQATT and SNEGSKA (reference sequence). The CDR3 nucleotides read TGCAGTGCACCGGGACTAGCGGGAGTGGAGCAGTACTTC. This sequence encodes CSAPGLAGVEQYF.